Following are 2 T cell receptor beta chains from one sample sequenced in a study of blood T cell repertoires in COVID-19. The repertoire was sequenced with immunoSEQ multiplex PCR; TCRdb's copy has only in-frame clones and lacks some. The table has approximately 190,000 clones, roughly nine tenths seen once. The specimen sequenced was PBMCs or T cells enriched from blood (not recorded which). These receptor sequences come from a woman aged 40 to 55 in a cohort exposed to, infected with or recovered from COVID-19 (not recorded which).

The chain uses TRBV9 and TRBJ2-5; D is possibly TRBD1 (5 bases). Germline V gives CDR1 SGDLS, CDR2 YYNGEE. Between the trimmed V and J ends, which lost 3 bases and 2 bases, there was a span of 11 bases. The CDR3 length is 14 residues. The CDR3: CASSAPDTQETQYF. CDR3 nucleotides: TGTGCCAGCAGCGCGCCGGACACGCAAGAGACCCAGTACTTC. Full variable domain (missing parts from reference TRBV9 and TRBJ2-5): DSGVTQTPKHLITATGQRVTLRCSPRSGDLSVYWYQQSLDQGLQFLIQYYNGEERAKGNILERFSAQQFPDLHSELNLSSLELGDSALYFCASSAPDTQETQYFGPGTRLLVL.

The V call is TRBV5-6, the J call TRBJ1-2, with D unclear. CDR3 length equals 13 residues. The germline CDR1 and CDR2 sequences are SGHDT and YYEEEE. V was shortened by 0 bases and J by 5 bases, with 8 bases between the two germline ends. CDR3 sequence reads: CASSLGSSYGYTF. The DNA of the CDR3 is TGTGCCAGCAGCTTGGGGAGTTCTTATGGCTACACCTTC.